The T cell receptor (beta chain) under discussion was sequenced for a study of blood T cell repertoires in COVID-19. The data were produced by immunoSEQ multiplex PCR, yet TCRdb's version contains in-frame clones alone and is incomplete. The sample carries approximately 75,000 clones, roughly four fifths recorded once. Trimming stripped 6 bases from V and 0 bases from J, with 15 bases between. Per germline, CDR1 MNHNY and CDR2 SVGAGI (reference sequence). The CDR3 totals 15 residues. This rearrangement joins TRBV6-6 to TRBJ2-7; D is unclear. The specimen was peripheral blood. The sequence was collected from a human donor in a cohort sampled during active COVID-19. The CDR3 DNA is TGTGCCAGCAGCGAGATGCGGATAAGCTCCTACGAGCAGTACTTC. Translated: CASSEMRISSYEQYF.